Here is one TCR beta chain with its context. This clone was picked up one time. The antigen it recognizes is unknown. No base qualities exist here, and no much larger clone lies one base off it. The donors were immunologically healthy infants in Finland who had open corrective cardiac surgery for congenital heart defects. For four of the eight donors, a small about 0.5-1 mL aliquot of peripheral blood was collected during surgery. Instead of starting from a fixed cell number, genomic DNA extraction from blood samples used all available leukocytes. ACK lysis buffer was used to remove erythrocytes from the blood, and the remaining leukocytes were kept as pellets at -70 degrees C. Genomic DNA was extracted from frozen cell pellets with a QIAsymphony instrument. The immunoSEQ multiplex PCR assay was used to amplify the TCRB and TCRAD loci from a standardized amount of quality-controlled genomic DNA. The amplicons spanned the V(D)J region and were long enough to cover the CDR3 and allow V and J genes to be identified. The amplicons were sequenced on an Illumina platform via the commercial immunoSEQ service. As for how the authors treated the data: Corrections for primer bias and sequencing errors followed previously described methods, while TCRAD and TCRB definitions were based on the IMGT database. Repertoires were analysed with immunoSEQ Analyzer 3.0 and VDJTools, covering basic statistics, V/J segment usage, diversity estimates, rarefaction and pairwise overlap. Diversity was estimated with Chao1, ChaoE, Efron-Thisted, Shannon and inverse Simpson indices, and also on datasets down-sampled to the smallest sample. Repertoire overlap was assessed by strict matching of CDR3 nucleotide sequence, V gene and J gene, and clustering was done by Jaccard-based multidimensional scaling. TCRdb holds this immuneACCESS table with in-frame rearrangements only. Some clones are missing; in checked studies, unresolved V genes explain under half, and the rest has no known cause. The V and J calls and clone size come from that table; D and trimming were worked out from the DNA. The sample table shows about 50,000 clones, and approximately 95% are seen once. The ten largest clones add up to approximately 0.16% of the sample.

This record comes from a study of human thymus T cells (dated by TCRdb to the early 2020s). In terms of the full investigation: The study characterized TCR alpha and beta repertoires from under 10 infant thymus samples and a few related peripheral blood samples. The cohort included about 6 male and a couple of female infants, with donor ages spanning 7 to 244 days.

Overall study outcomes, separate from this receptor: On average, thymus samples yielded 650,000 to 1,000,000 unique TCRB clonotypes, whereas blood samples yielded some 80,000. Both the thymic and the peripheral blood repertoires appeared to show biased V and J gene segment usage.

The CDR3, cysteine through phenylalanine, is 17 amino acids long. Kept here is only the CDR3 DNA, which spans 51 bases and is read in frame from base 1. This sequence was found in a girl younger than two with a congenital heart defect but otherwise immunologically healthy. The V and J genes are TRBV1 and TRBJ2-1; whether TRBD2, the table's D call, matches the DNA was not checked. TRBV1 is marked as a pseudogene. Source material: blood. The CDR3 region: CTSSQDPNSTHYNEQFF. The nucleotides read TGCACCAGCAGCCAAGACCCGAATTCGACTCACTACAATGAGCAGTTCTTC.